This T cell receptor (beta chain) emerged from a study of cytomegalovirus exposure and HLA in healthy donors. Vbeta (60) and Jbeta (13) primers were used in the PCR. The data were produced by immunoSEQ multiplex PCR, yet TCRdb's version contains in-frame clones alone and is incomplete. Here the sample table reports about 210,000 clones. With 2 bases removed from V and 6 bases from J, the gap between germline ends came to 6 bases. Germline lookup yields CDR1 WNHNN and CDR2 SYGVQD (reference sequence). The CDR3 is 12 residues long. This clonotype was obtained from a woman in her thirties in good health and CMV-seropositive. This chain joins TRBV10-1 and TRBJ2-3; TRBD2 is a possible D gene (5 bases). Sequencing was performed on PBMCs. CDR3 protein: CASSEVADTQYF. The DNA of the CDR3 is TGCGCCAGCAGTGAGGTAGCGGATACGCAGTATTTT.